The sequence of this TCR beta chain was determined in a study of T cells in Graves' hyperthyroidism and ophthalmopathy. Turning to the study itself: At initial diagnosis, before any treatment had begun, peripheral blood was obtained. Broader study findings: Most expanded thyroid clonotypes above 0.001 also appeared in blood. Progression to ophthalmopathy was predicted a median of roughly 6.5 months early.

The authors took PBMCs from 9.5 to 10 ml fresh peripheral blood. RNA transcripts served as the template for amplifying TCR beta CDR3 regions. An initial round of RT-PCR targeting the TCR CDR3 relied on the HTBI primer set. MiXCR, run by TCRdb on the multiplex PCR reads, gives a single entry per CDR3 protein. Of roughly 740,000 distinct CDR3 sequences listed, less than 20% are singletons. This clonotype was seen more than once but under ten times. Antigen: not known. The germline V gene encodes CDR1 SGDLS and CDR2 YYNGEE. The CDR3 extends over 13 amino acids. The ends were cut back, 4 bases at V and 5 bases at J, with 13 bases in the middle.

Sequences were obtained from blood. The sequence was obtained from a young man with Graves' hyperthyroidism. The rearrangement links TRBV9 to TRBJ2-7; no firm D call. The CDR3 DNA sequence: TGTGCCAGCAGCTTCTCAACTGTGGACGAGCAGTACTTC. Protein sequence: CASSFSTVDEQYF. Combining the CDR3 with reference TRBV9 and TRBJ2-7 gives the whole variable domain DSGVTQTPKHLITATGQRVTLRCSPRSGDLSVYWYQQSLDQGLQFLIQYYNGEERAKGNILERFSAQQFPDLHSELNLSSLELGDSALYFCASSFSTVDEQYFGPGTRLTVT.